This passage covers 22 T cell receptor beta chains from one sample sequenced in a study of cytomegalovirus exposure and HLA in healthy donors. Primers included in the PCR were 60 Vbeta and 13 Jbeta primers. Sequencing used immunoSEQ multiplex PCR; TCRdb keeps in-frame clones, though not all of them. The data hold some 130,000 clones, with about 84% observed a single time. The sample taken for sequencing was PBMCs. The source of these receptors is a boy between 10 and 17 years old in good health and CMV-seronegative.

V gene TRBV4-1 combines with J gene TRBJ2-1; D gene ambiguous. The germline V gene encodes CDR1 MGHRA and CDR2 YSYEKL. CDR3 length: 19 residues. Trimming took off 1 base at V and 2 bases at J, with 21 bases between the two ends. In DNA, the CDR3 is TGCGCCAGCAGCCAAGGAGTTTTCGCTGTGAAACCCACCTACAATGAGCAGTTCTTC. It translates to CASSQGVFAVKPTYNEQFF.

The rearrangement joins TRBV6-7 to TRBJ2-7; TRBD1 aligns across 8 bases. TRBV6-7 is classed as an ORF, of uncertain function. With V trimmed by 2 bases and J by 2 bases, 5 bases remained unmatched. The CDR3 consists of 15 residues. CDR3 sequence reads: CASSYRQGNPYEQYF. The CDR3 nucleotides are TGTGCCAGCAGTTACCGACAGGGGAATCCCTACGAGCAGTACTTC.

The table lists this clone with a few counts. This sequence joins TRBV15 and TRBJ1-2; maybe TRBD1 (5 bases). The CDR3 is made up of 17 amino acids. Trimming pared 5 bases from V and 1 base from J, leaving 20 bases between. Germline CDR1 reads LNHNV; CDR2 reads YYDKDF (reference sequence). The CDR3 loop reads CATSLRVRGSDNYGYTF. DNA for the CDR3: TGTGCCACCAGCCTCCGTGTCCGGGGGAGCGATAACTATGGCTACACCTTC.

This clone was seen a few times. The V and J genes are TRBV5-4 and TRBJ2-7; 7 bases align to TRBD1. The germline CDR1 and CDR2 sequences are SGHNT and YYREEE (reference sequence). Germline trimming cut 3 bases from V and 5 bases from J; bases unmatched to any gene: 8. This CDR3 contains 14 residues. CDR3 nucleotides: TGTGCCAGCAGCTCCCGACAGGGATCCCACGAGCAGTACTTC. Its protein is CASSSRQGSHEQYF. Full variable domain (remainder filled in from reference TRBV5-4 and TRBJ2-7): ETGVTQSPTHLIKTRGQQVTLRCSSQSGHNTVSWYQQALGQGPQFIFQYYREEENGRGNFPPRFSGLQFPNYSSELNVNALELDDSALYLCASSSRQGSHEQYFGPGTRLTVT.

This rearrangement joins TRBV5-4 to TRBJ2-5; 8 bases fit TRBD2. The assigned J gene may be wrong: the sequence end matches TRBJ2-7 better. Germline CDR1 reads SGHNT; CDR2 reads YYREEE (reference sequence). This CDR3 spans 15 amino acids. The CDR3 nucleotides are TGTGCCAGCAGCTTCGGTGGGGCGGGAGGTTACGAGCAGTACTTC. Translated: CASSFGGAGGYEQYF.

The chain uses TRBV15 and TRBJ1-5; D is unresolved. This CDR3 is built from 12 residues. The ends were cut back, 2 bases at V and 7 bases at J, with 6 bases in the middle. The germline CDR1 and CDR2 sequences are LNHNV and YYDKDF (reference sequence). In DNA, the CDR3 is TGTGCCACCAGCAGATCGGTGCAGCCCCAGCATTTT. Amino acid sequence: CATSRSVQPQHF.

The CDR3 loop is CATREGQGYYEQYF. Written as DNA, the CDR3 is TGTGCCACCCGTGAGGGACAGGGGTACTACGAGCAGTACTTC. The genes are TRBV6-1 and TRBJ2-7; 10 positions agree with TRBD1. J gave up 3 bases and V 10 bases, and 9 bases lay outside the gene matches. This CDR3 has 14 amino acids. From germline, CDR1 is MNHNS and CDR2 SASEGT.

The J gene is TRBJ2-1, the V gene TRBV4-1, with 8 positions matching TRBD1. After removal of 3 bases from V and 4 bases from J, the junction contained 8 bases not matched to a gene. CDR1 and CDR2 (germline): MGHRA, YSYEKL. This CDR3 spans 16 amino acids. The CDR3 DNA reads as TGCGCCAGCAGCCACCCTCGGCGGGACAGGTACAATGAGCAGTTCTTC. Protein product: CASSHPRRDRYNEQFF.

The chain couples TRBV2 to TRBJ1-5; D gene unclear. Germline values: CDR1 SNHLY, CDR2 FYNNEI. Between the trimmed V and J ends, which lost 0 bases and 12 bases, there was a span of 6 bases. The CDR3 is 11 residues long. In DNA form, the CDR3 reads TGTGCCAGCAGTGAAGCCACGGGCCAGCATTTT. Translating gives CASSEATGQHF. Supplemented by reference TRBV2 and TRBJ1-5, the full variable domain reads EPEVTQTPSHQVTQMGQEVILRCVPISNHLYFYWYRQILGQKVEFLVSFYNNEISEKSEIFDDQFSVERPDGSNFTLKIRSTKLEDSAMYFCASSEATGQHFGDGTRLSIL.

The gene calls are TRBV7-6 and TRBJ1-3; unclear D gene. Trimming took 8 bases from V and 0 from J, leaving 8 bases between them. CDR3 length equals 13 residues. Germline V gene lookup returns CDR1 SGHVS and CDR2 FNYEAQ. The CDR3 coding sequence is TGTGCCAGCGCGGGTTACTCTGGAAACACCATATATTTT. Translation: CASAGYSGNTIYF.

The chain couples TRBV7-2 to TRBJ2-7; 12 bases agree with TRBD2. Trimming took 3 bases from V and 7 from J; bases not matched to a gene: 7. Germline V lookup: CDR1 SGHTA, CDR2 FQGNSA. The length of the CDR3 is 15 residues. The CDR3 nucleotides are TGTGCCAGCAGCTTTCAGGCTAGCGGGAGGGGAGAGCAGTACTTC. Amino acids: CASSFQASGRGEQYF.

The chain recombines TRBV19 with TRBJ2-1; D not resolved. The V gene lost 7 bases and the J gene lost 7 bases, with 8 bases spanning the gap. The CDR3 runs to 11 residues. Germline V CDR1 and CDR2: LNHDA, SQIVND (reference sequence). CDR3 sequence reads: CASTAGNEQFF. CDR3 DNA: TGTGCCAGTACCGCCGGGAATGAGCAGTTCTTC.

V is TRBV28 and J is TRBJ1-1; tentative D call: TRBD1 (5 bases). The CDR3 consists of 12 residues. CDR1 MDHEN and CDR2 SYDVKM come from the germline V gene. Trimming removed 7 bases from V and 8 bases from J, with 14 bases in between. In nucleotides, the CDR3 is TGTGCCAGCATCACCCTCGGGGGGGAAGCTTTCTTT. Translation: CASITLGGEAFF.

The chain employs TRBV2 and TRBJ2-3, with D unresolved. Trimming removed 7 bases from V and 0 bases from J, with 11 bases in between. The CDR3 totals 14 residues. Germline V lookup: CDR1 SNHLY, CDR2 FYNNEI. The CDR3 coding sequence is TGTGCCAGCAAGTGGGCCCAGAGCACAGATACGCAGTATTTT. Amino acids: CASKWAQSTDTQYF.

The V gene is TRBV27, the J gene TRBJ2-2, with 12 bases lining up with TRBD2. Germline CDR1 is MNHEY and CDR2 is SMNVEV (reference sequence). The V gene end was trimmed by 5 bases and the J gene end by 3 bases; junction bases not matched to a gene: 13. The CDR3 runs to 19 residues. In nucleotides, the CDR3 is TGTGCCAGCAGTCCTAGAGGGACTAGCGGGTTCTGGGACACCGGGGAGCTGTTTTTT. Residues: CASSPRGTSGFWDTGELFF.

A single count supports this clone. The J gene is TRBJ2-5, the V gene TRBV5-8, with 11 positions matching TRBD1. The J segment lost 5 bases and the V segment lost 7 bases, leaving 16 bases of the junction unmatched. Germline V gene data show CDR1 as SGHTS and CDR2 as YDEGEE. This CDR3 is 17 amino acids long. CDR3 loop: CASDARARTGGEETQYF. The CDR3 DNA reads as TGTGCCAGCGATGCCAGGGCCCGGACAGGGGGCGAGGAGACCCAGTACTTC.

This chain links TRBV27 with TRBJ2-1; D not certain. The CDR3 is 13 residues long. The V and J ends lost 2 bases and 6 bases respectively, with 8 bases between them. Germline CDR1 reads MNHEY; CDR2 reads SMNVEV (reference sequence). The CDR3: CASSLNILNEQFF. CDR3 nucleotides: TGTGCCAGCAGTTTAAATATCCTCAATGAGCAGTTCTTC.

This clone was seen a single time. The chain combines TRBV30 with TRBJ1-2, with D possibly TRBD1 on 5 matching bases. The CDR3 consists of 12 residues. CDR1 is GTSNPN and CDR2 is SVGIG in the germline V gene (reference sequence). Trimming stripped 6 bases from V and 0 bases from J, with 8 bases between. The CDR3 is CACDSSNYGYTF. CDR3 DNA: TGTGCCTGCGACAGCTCTAACTATGGCTACACCTTC.

Points on this clone: A read error may account for a junction end that differs from germline. This sequence joins TRBV27 and TRBJ2-7; tentative D call: TRBD2 (5 bases). The CDR3 is made up of 10 amino acids. Germline loops: CDR1 MNHEY, CDR2 SMNVEV (reference sequence). CDR3 sequence reads: CASRGRGTHF. The CDR3 nucleotides are TGTGCCAGCAGGGGGAGAGGAACACACTTC.

This chain joins TRBV6-5 and TRBJ2-3, with D perhaps TRBD2 (5 bases). The germline gives CDR1 MNHEY, CDR2 SVGAGI. V was shortened by 8 bases and J by 4 bases, with 13 bases between the two germline ends. The CDR3 runs to 13 residues. The CDR3 sequence is CASWEQRADTQYF. DNA of the CDR3: TGTGCCAGCTGGGAGCAGCGTGCAGATACGCAGTATTTT.

The chain is built from TRBV5-6 and TRBJ2-7, with a tentative D call TRBD1 (5 bases). With 2 bases removed from V and 3 bases from J, the gap between germline ends came to 9 bases. CDR3 length: 13 residues. CDR1 and CDR2 (germline): SGHDT, YYEEEE. The DNA for the CDR3 is TGTGCCAGCAGCTTACAGGCCGGCTACGAGCAGTACTTC. Protein: CASSLQAGYEQYF. Filled out from reference TRBV5-6 and TRBJ2-7, the complete variable domain reads DAGVTQSPTHLIKTRGQQVTLRCSPKSGHDTVSWYQQALGQGPQFIFQYYEEEERQRGNFPDRFSGHQFPNYSSELNVNALLLGDSALYLCASSLQAGYEQYFGPGTRLTVT.

The J gene is TRBJ2-1, the V gene TRBV29-1; D uncertain. From germline, CDR1 is SQVTM and CDR2 ANQGSEA. V shed 3 bases and J shed 0 bases, with 6 bases lying between them. The CDR3 is made up of 13 amino acids. The CDR3 DNA reads TGCAGCGTTGATTCTAGCTCCTACAATGAGCAGTTCTTC. Translated, it gives CSVDSSSYNEQFF.